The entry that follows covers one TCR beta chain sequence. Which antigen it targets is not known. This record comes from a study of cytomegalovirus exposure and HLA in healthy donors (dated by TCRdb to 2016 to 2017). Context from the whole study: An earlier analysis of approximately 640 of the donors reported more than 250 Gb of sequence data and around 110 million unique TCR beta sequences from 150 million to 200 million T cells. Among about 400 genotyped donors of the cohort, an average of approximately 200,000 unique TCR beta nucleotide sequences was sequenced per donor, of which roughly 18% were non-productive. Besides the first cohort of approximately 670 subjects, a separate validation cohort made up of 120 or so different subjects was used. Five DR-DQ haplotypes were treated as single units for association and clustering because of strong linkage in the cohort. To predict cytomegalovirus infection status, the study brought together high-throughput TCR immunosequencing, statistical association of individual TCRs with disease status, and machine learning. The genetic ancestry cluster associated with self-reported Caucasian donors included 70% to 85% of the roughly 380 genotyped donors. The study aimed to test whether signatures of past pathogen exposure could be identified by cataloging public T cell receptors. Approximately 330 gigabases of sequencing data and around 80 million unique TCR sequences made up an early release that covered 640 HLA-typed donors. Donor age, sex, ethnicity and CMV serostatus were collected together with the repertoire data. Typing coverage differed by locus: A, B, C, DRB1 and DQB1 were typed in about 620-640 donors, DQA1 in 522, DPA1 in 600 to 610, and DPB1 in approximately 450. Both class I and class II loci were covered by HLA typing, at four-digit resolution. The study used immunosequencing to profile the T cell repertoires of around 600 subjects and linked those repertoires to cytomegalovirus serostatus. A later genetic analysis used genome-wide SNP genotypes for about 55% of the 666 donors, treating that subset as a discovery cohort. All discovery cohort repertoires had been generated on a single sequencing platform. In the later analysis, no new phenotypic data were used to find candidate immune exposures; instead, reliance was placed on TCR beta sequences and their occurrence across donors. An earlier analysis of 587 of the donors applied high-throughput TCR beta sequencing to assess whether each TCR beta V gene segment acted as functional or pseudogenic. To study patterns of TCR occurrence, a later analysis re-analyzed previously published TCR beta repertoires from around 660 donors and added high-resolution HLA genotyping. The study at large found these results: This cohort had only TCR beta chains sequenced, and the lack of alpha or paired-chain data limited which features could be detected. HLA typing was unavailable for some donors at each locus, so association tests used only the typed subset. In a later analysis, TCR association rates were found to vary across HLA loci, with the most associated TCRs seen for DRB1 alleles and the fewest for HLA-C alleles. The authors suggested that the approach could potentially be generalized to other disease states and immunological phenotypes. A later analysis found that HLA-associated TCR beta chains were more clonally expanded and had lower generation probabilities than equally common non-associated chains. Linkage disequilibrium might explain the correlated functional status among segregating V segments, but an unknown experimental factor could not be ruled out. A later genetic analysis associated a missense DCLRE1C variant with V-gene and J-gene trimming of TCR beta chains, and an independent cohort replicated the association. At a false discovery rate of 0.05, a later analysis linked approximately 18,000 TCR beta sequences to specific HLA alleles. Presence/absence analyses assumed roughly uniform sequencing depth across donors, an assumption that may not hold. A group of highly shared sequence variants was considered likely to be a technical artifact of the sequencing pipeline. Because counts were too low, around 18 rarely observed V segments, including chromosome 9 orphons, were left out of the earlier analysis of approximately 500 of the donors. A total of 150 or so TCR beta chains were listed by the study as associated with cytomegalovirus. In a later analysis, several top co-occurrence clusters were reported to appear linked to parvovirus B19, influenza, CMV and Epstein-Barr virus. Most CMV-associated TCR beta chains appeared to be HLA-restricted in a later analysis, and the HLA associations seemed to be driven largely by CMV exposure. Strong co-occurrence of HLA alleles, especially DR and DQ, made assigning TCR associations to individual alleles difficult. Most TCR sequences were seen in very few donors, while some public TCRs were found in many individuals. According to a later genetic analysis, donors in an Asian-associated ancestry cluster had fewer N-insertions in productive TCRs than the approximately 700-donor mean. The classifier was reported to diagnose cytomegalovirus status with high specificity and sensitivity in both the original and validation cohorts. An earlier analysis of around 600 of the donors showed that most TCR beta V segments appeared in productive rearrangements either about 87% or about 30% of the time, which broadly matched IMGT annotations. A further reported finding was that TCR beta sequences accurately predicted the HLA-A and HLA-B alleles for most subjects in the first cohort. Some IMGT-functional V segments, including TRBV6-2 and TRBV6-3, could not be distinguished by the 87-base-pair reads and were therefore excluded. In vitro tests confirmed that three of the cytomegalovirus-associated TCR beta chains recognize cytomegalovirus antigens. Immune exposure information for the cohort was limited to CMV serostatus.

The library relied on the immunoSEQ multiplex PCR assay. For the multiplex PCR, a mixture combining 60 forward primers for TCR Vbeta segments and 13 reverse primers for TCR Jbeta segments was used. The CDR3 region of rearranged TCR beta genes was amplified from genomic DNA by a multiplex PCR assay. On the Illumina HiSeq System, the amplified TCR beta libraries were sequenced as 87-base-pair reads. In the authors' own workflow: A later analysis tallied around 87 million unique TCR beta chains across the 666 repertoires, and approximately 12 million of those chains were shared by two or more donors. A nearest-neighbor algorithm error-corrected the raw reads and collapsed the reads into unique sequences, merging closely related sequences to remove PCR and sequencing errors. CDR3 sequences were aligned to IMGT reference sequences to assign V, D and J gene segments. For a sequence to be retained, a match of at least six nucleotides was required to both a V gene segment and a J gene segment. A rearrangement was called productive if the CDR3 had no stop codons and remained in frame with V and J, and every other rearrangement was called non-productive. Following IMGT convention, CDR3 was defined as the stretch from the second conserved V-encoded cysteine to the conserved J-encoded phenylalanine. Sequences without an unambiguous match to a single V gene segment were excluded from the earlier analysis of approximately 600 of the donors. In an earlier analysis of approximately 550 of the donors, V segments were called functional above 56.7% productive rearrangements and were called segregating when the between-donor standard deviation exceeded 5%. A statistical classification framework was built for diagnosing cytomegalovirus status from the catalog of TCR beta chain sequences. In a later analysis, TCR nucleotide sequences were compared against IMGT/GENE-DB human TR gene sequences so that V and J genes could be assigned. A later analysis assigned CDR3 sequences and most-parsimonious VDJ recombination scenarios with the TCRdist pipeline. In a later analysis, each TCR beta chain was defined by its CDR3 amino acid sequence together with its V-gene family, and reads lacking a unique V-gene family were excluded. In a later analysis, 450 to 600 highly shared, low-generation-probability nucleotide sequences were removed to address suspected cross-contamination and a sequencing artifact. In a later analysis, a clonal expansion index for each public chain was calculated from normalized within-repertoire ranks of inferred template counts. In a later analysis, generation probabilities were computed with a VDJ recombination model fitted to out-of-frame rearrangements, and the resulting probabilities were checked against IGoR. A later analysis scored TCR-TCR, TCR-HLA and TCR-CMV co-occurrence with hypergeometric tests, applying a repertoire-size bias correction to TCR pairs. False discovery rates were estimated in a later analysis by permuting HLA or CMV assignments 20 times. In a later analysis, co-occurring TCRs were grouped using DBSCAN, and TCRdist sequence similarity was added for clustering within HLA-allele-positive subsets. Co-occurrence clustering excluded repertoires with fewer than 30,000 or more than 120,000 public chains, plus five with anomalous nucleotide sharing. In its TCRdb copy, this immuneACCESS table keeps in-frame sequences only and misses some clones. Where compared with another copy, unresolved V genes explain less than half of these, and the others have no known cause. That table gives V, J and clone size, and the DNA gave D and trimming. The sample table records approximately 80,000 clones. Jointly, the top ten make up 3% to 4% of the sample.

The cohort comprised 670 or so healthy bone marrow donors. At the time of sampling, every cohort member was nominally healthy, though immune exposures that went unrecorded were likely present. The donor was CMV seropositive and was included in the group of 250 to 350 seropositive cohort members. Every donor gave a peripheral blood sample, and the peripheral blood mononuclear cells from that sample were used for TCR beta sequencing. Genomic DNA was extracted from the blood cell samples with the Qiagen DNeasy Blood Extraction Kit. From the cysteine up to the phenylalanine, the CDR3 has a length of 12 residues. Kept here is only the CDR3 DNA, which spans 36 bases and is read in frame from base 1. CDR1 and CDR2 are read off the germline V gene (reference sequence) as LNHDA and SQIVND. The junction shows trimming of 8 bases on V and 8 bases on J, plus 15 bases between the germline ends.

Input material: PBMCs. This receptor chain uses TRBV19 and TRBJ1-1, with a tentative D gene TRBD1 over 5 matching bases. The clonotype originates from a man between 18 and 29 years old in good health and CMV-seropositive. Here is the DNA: TGTGCCAGTTCCCCCTCGGGGGGGGAAGCTTTCTTT. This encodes CASSPSGGEAFF.